This TCR beta chain was retrieved from a study of cytomegalovirus exposure and HLA in healthy donors. PCR employed 60 Vbeta and 13 Jbeta primers. The table came from immunoSEQ multiplex PCR; TCRdb's copy has only in-frame clones and leaves some out. The table includes 95,000 to 150,000 clones, approximately 80% detected once. The CDR3 consists of 13 residues. V lost 1 base and J 4 bases, leaving 7 bases between the germline ends. CDR1 and CDR2 from the germline V gene are SEHNR and FQNEAQ (reference sequence). In the case of this clone: Its antigen is not identified.

Findings and limits, study-wide: Researchers reported that a few CMV-associated chains were confirmed in vitro as CMV antigen-specific.

Sequencing was performed on PBMCs. V gene TRBV7-9 combines with J gene TRBJ1-2; D possibly corresponds to TRBD1 (5 bases). The sequence derives from a woman aged 18-29 years in good health and CMV-seronegative. Here the CDR3 reads CASSLGQPYGYTF. CDR3 bases: TGTGCCAGCAGCTTAGGACAGCCCTATGGCTACACCTTC.